This TCR beta chain is from a study of control samples from healthy donors and cancer patients. Points on this clone: This sample also contains other DNA sequences that code for the same CDR3.

Only in-frame clones appear in the TCRdb table, and some are missing; sequencing was by immunoSEQ multiplex PCR. The sample includes some 71,000 clones, 80% to 90% of them seen just once. Germline lookup yields CDR1 LGHNA and CDR2 YSLEER. V lost 4 bases to trimming and J lost 0 bases, with 25 bases between them. The length of the CDR3 is 20 residues. Sequencing was done on a sample of PBMCs. This chain links TRBV4-3 with TRBJ2-4, with TRBD2 as a possible D gene (5 bases). The sequence was obtained from a woman aged 45-60 years with head and neck cancer. CDR3 in amino acids: CASSPVPSGSGLGAKNIQYF. Here the CDR3 DNA reads TGCGCCAGCAGCCCAGTCCCCTCCGGCTCGGGGTTAGGAGCCAAAAACATTCAGTACTTC.